Each of the 28 T cell receptor beta chains below was sequenced from the same sample in a study of blood T cell repertoires in COVID-19. TCRdb's copy holds only in-frame clones and misses some; the assay was immunoSEQ multiplex PCR. This table has about 160,000 clones, around 82% appearing once. The source material was peripheral blood. All receptors derive from a woman of 80 years or more with active or convalescent COVID-19.

The J gene is TRBJ1-5, the V gene TRBV11-2, with 10 bases that match TRBD1. CDR3 length: 16 amino acids. Germline lookup yields CDR1 SGHAT and CDR2 FQNNGV. Trimming at V came to 1 base and at J to 4 bases, leaving 4 bases not matched to a gene. The CDR3 protein is CASSLGQGASNQPQHF. The CDR3 region has the DNA TGTGCCAGCAGCTTAGGACAGGGGGCTTCGAATCAGCCCCAGCATTTT.

The chain couples TRBV4-1 to TRBJ1-5; 9 bases match TRBD1. Germline loops: CDR1 MGHRA, CDR2 YSYEKL. J gave up 0 bases and V 2 bases, and 5 bases lay outside the gene matches. This CDR3 region has 17 residues. The CDR3 is CASSQTGGSLSNQPQHF. The CDR3 DNA follows: TGCGCCAGCAGCCAAACAGGGGGCTCTCTTAGCAATCAGCCCCAGCATTTT.

The rearrangement joins TRBV6-5 to TRBJ1-5, with 8 bases that match TRBD1. This CDR3 is built from 15 residues. Germline CDR1 and CDR2: MNHEY and SVGAGI. V lost 6 bases and J lost 0; bases outside the gene matches: 4. CDR3: CASSSQGGSNQPQHF. In DNA form, the CDR3 reads TGTGCCAGCAGCTCACAGGGGGGTAGCAATCAGCCCCAGCATTTT.

The chain uses TRBV10-3 and TRBJ2-7; no clear D gene. CDR1 is ENHRY and CDR2 is SYGVKD in the germline V gene. V lost 2 bases and J lost 2, with 7 bases in between. The CDR3 has 13 amino acids. The CDR3 DNA reads as TGTGCCATCAGTGAGGGCAACCCCTACGAGCAGTACTTC. Translated: CAISEGNPYEQYF.

The chain employs TRBV5-1 and TRBJ1-5, with D possibly matching TRBD1 (6 bases). The germline V gene encodes CDR1 SGHRS and CDR2 YFSETQ. V was cut by 1 base and J by 4 bases, with 12 bases left in between. This CDR3 is 15 amino acids long. The CDR3, as DNA: TGCGCCAGCAGCTTGACCGGGACACAAAATCAGCCCCAGCATTTT. Translation gives CASSLTGTQNQPQHF.

V usage is TRBV10-3 and J usage is TRBJ1-1; 9 nucleotides match TRBD1. The V gene end was trimmed by 6 bases and the J gene end by 5 bases; junction bases not matched to a gene: 7. This CDR3 region has 14 residues. CDR1 and CDR2 from the germline V gene are ENHRY and SYGVKD. CDR3 DNA sequence: TGTGCCATCAGGCCACAGGGGGCCCCAACTGAAGCTTTCTTT. It specifies CAIRPQGAPTEAFF.

The chain uses TRBV15 and TRBJ2-7; TRBD2 matches at 9 bases. Losses at the gene ends were 1 base for V and 5 bases for J; bases not matched to a gene: 12. There are 17 residues in the CDR3. Germline CDR1 reads LNHNV; CDR2 reads YYDKDF (reference sequence). The CDR3 sequence: CATSRAGTSWGDDEQYF. The CDR3 DNA sequence: TGTGCCACCAGCAGAGCTGGGACTAGCTGGGGAGACGACGAGCAGTACTTC.

The chain joins TRBV18 to TRBJ2-7, with unresolved D. This CDR3 region has 14 residues. The germline V and J ends were trimmed by 2 bases and 3 bases, with 11 bases remaining between them. Germline V gene data show CDR1 as KGHSH and CDR2 as LQKENI. The CDR3 sequence is CASSPRVVDYEQYF. In nucleotides, the CDR3 is TGTGCCAGCTCACCAAGAGTCGTCGACTACGAGCAGTACTTC.

The rearrangement joins TRBV6-6 to TRBJ2-7; D remains unclear. CDR1 and CDR2 from the germline V gene are MNHNY and SVGAGI (reference sequence). The V end lost 4 bases, the J end lost 0 bases, and 10 bases lay between the germline ends. CDR3 length: 14 residues. This CDR3 is CASSSPEYSYEQYF. The CDR3 DNA is TGTGCCAGCAGTTCGCCGGAGTACTCCTACGAGCAGTACTTC.

V is TRBV5-1 and J is TRBJ2-5; no reliable D call. V was cut by 0 bases and J by 5 bases, with 14 bases left in between. The CDR3 is 15 amino acids. The germline CDR1 and CDR2 sequences are SGHRS and YFSETQ. The CDR3 DNA is TGCGCCAGCAGCTTGGCCGAGATGGAGAGGGAGACCCAGTACTTC. Residues: CASSLAEMERETQYF.

This clone was seen more than once but under ten times. The chain uses TRBV15 and TRBJ2-7; 8 nucleotides match TRBD2. Trimming at V came to 0 bases and at J to 3 bases, leaving 13 bases not matched to a gene. The V gene's germline CDR1 is LNHNV and CDR2 YYDKDF (reference sequence). The CDR3 spans 18 residues. The CDR3 nucleotides are TGTGCCACCAGCAGAGATTATGGGGCGGGAGGTAACCGCTACGAGCAGTACTTC. It codes for CATSRDYGAGGNRYEQYF. The full variable domain, in which reference TRBV15 and TRBJ2-7 provide the parts outside the CDR3, is DAMVIQNPRYQVTQFGKPVTLSCSQTLNHNVMYWYQQKSSQAPKLLFHYYDKDFNNEADTPDNFQSRRPNTSFCFLDIRSPGLGDTAMYLCATSRDYGAGGNRYEQYFGPGTRLTVT.

In this sample, this clone turned up once. This sequence joins TRBV27 and TRBJ2-5; TRBD1 aligns across 9 bases. Losses at the gene ends were 7 bases for V and 4 bases for J; bases not matched to a gene: 13. The length of the CDR3 is 16 residues. The germline gives CDR1 MNHEY, CDR2 SMNVEV (reference sequence). For the CDR3, the DNA is TGTGCCAGCACCCCCATGGGGGGACAGGGACTAGAGACCCAGTACTTC. Its translation: CASTPMGGQGLETQYF.

J is TRBJ1-2 and V is TRBV6-1; D ambiguous. Trimming took 2 bases from V and 7 from J, leaving 11 bases between them. Germline V gene lookup returns CDR1 MNHNS and CDR2 SASEGT. CDR3 length equals 13 residues. The CDR3 DNA is TGTGCCAGCAGTGAACAAAGAGGAGGTGGCTACACCTTC. Its translation is CASSEQRGGGYTF.

V usage is TRBV6-5 and J usage is TRBJ1-1; 8 bases align to TRBD1. Germline loops: CDR1 MNHEY, CDR2 SVGAGI. The CDR3 is 15 residues long. With 3 bases clipped from V and 4 bases from J, the junction kept 7 bases outside the gene matches. CDR3 loop: CASSYSGTGPTEAFF. The DNA of the CDR3 is TGTGCCAGCAGTTATTCCGGGACAGGCCCCACTGAAGCTTTCTTT.

The chain carries TRBV19 and TRBJ2-1, with 11 bases that match TRBD2. The length of the CDR3 is 15 residues. The V segment lost 7 bases and the J segment 6 bases; nucleotides outside the gene matches: 8. CDR1 and CDR2 from the germline V gene are LNHDA and SQIVND (reference sequence). The CDR3 DNA follows: TGTGCCAGTACCATAACTAGCGGGAGCCCCAATGAGCAGTTCTTC. Its translation: CASTITSGSPNEQFF.

V usage is TRBV30 and J usage is TRBJ1-1, with D perhaps matching TRBD1 (5 bases). CDR1 and CDR2 (germline): GTSNPN, SVGIG (reference sequence). V gave up 0 bases and J gave up 10 bases, with 12 bases separating them. This CDR3 has 12 residues. DNA of the CDR3: TGTGCCTGGAGTGTACCGGGTAGGGGAGCTTTCTTT. Its translation: CAWSVPGRGAFF.

This clone has more than one count but fewer than ten. The genes are TRBV19 and TRBJ2-5; the match to TRBD2 covers 8 bases. The CDR3 has 15 residues. V shed 3 bases, J shed 7 bases, and the junction held 10 bases outside the gene matches. Germline lookup yields CDR1 LNHDA and CDR2 SQIVND (reference sequence). For the CDR3, the DNA is TGTGCCAGTAGTATGGGTAGCGGGGATAGAGCGACCCAGTACTTC. Translated: CASSMGSGDRATQYF. Filled out from reference TRBV19 and TRBJ2-5, the complete variable domain reads DGGITQSPKYLFRKEGQNVTLSCEQNLNHDAMYWYRQDPGQGLRLIYYSQIVNDFQKGDIAEGYSVSREKKESFPLTVTSAQKNPTAFYLCASSMGSGDRATQYFGPGTRLLVL.

This clone is a singleton in its sample. This chain connects TRBV10-3 to TRBJ2-2, with 8 nucleotides matching TRBD1. The CDR3 spans 15 residues. Germline-derived CDR1 and CDR2 are ENHRY and SYGVKD. The J segment lost 7 bases and the V segment lost 6 bases, leaving 10 bases of the junction unmatched. The CDR3 DNA is TGTGCCATCAGAACCGCAGGGGGCGCGGGCGGGGAGCTGTTTTTT. Protein sequence: CAIRTAGGAGGELFF.

The gene calls are TRBV14 and TRBJ2-7; TRBD2 agrees at 8 bases. Germline V CDR1 and CDR2: SGHDN, FVKESK. This CDR3 region has 15 residues. Trimming at V came to 4 bases and at J to 4 bases, leaving 9 bases not matched to a gene. CDR3 sequence reads: CASSPFSGSEYEQYF. The CDR3 DNA reads TGTGCCAGCAGCCCTTTCAGCGGGAGTGAGTACGAGCAGTACTTC.

This chain uses TRBV24-1 with TRBJ2-3; D is unresolved. Germline-derived CDR1 and CDR2 are KGHDR and SFDVKD. Trimming took 10 bases from V and 1 from J, leaving 11 bases between them. The CDR3 spans 13 residues. The CDR3 sequence is CATEMGRTDTQYF. CDR3 bases: TGTGCCACTGAAATGGGCCGCACAGATACGCAGTATTTT.

The chain carries TRBV6-1 and TRBJ2-7, with D maybe TRBD1 (5 bases). The CDR3 extends over 14 amino acids. V lost 1 base to trimming and J lost 6 bases, with 13 bases between them. Germline values: CDR1 MNHNS, CDR2 SASEGT. In DNA form, the CDR3 reads TGTGCCAGCAGTGAAGGGGCAGGGCTCGGCGAGCAGTACTTC. Its translation: CASSEGAGLGEQYF.

This rearrangement joins TRBV6-5 to TRBJ1-1; 8 nucleotides align to TRBD1. V shed 0 bases and J 6 bases; nucleotides not matched to a gene: 6. The CDR3 runs 15 residues. CDR1 is MNHEY, CDR2 SVGAGI, per germline. The CDR3 coding sequence is TGTGCCAGCAGTTACTCCCCAGGGGGCAGCGCTGAAGCTTTCTTT. Amino acid sequence: CASSYSPGGSAEAFF.

This sequence joins TRBV6-1 and TRBJ2-5; D possibly corresponds to TRBD1 (5 bases). This CDR3 spans 14 amino acids. CDR1 and CDR2 (germline): MNHNS, SASEGT. Trimming left V 1 base short and J 4 bases short, with 10 bases between. CDR3 DNA: TGTGCCAGCAGTGAAGGGCCAGGGCGAGAGACCCAGTACTTC. Encoded protein: CASSEGPGRETQYF.

The chain couples TRBV11-2 to TRBJ2-5; TRBD2 matches 11 bases. The length of the CDR3 is 15 residues. Germline values: CDR1 SGHAT, CDR2 FQNNGV. V was clipped by 2 bases and J by 6 bases; unmatched bases: 5. The CDR3 DNA follows: TGTGCCAGCAGCTTACGACTAGCGGGGCACCAGACCCAGTACTTC. Translated: CASSLRLAGHQTQYF.

The count of this clone is one. The gene calls are TRBV18 and TRBJ2-7, with D unresolved. This CDR3 is 17 amino acids long. Trimming left V 3 bases short and J 0 bases short, with 18 bases between. Germline CDR1 is KGHSH and CDR2 is LQKENI. In nucleotides, the CDR3 is TGTGCCAGCTCACCCCCTAATAGTCGGTTAAGCTCCTACGAGCAGTACTTC. Amino acid sequence: CASSPPNSRLSSYEQYF. The full variable domain, completed using reference TRBV18 and TRBJ2-7, is NAGVMQNPRHLVRRRGQEARLRCSPMKGHSHVYWYRQLPEEGLKFMVYLQKENIIDESGMPKERFSAEFPKEGPSILRIQQVVRGDSAAYFCASSPPNSRLSSYEQYFGPGTRLTVT.

This rearrangement joins TRBV7-9 to TRBJ2-5; TRBD2 is a possible D gene (5 bases). CDR3 length: 13 amino acids. Trimming removed 10 bases at V and 4 bases at J, with 16 bases between. Germline assignment: CDR1 SEHNR and CDR2 FQNEAQ (reference sequence). The CDR3 protein is CATDTPSRETQYF. CDR3 nucleotides: TGTGCCACCGACACGCCTAGCAGAGAGACCCAGTACTTC.

The chain is built from TRBV28 and TRBJ2-5; 8 bases match TRBD1. CDR3 length: 13 residues. CDR1 and CDR2 (germline): MDHEN, SYDVKM. Unmatched junction bases numbered 5, after V lost 6 bases and J lost 5 bases. In DNA form, the CDR3 reads TGTGCCAGCAGCCTGACAGGGGAGGAGACCCAGTACTTC. Protein: CASSLTGEETQYF.

This clone is a singleton in its sample. V usage is TRBV9 and J usage is TRBJ1-1; D not resolved. CDR1 and CDR2 from the germline V gene are SGDLS and YYNGEE. The CDR3 sequence is 14 residues long. Deletions cut 0 bases from V and 1 base from J, with 7 bases between. CDR3 bases: TGTGCCAGCAGCGTAGGCGGATCGAACACTGAAGCTTTCTTT. It encodes CASSVGGSNTEAFF.